Listed below are T cell receptor beta chains from one sample, sequenced in a study of T cell changes during pregnancy in multiple sclerosis. The method was immunoSEQ multiplex PCR; TCRdb's version includes in-frame clones alone and lacks a portion of them. The sample lists approximately 40,000 clones, about 89% occurring once. Material: CD4+ T cells from peripheral blood mononuclear cells, obtained in the first trimester of pregnancy. These receptors were collected from a female donor with multiple sclerosis, enrolled in a pregnancy study. Each CDR3 is given with its conserved first and last residue. D genes are given only for firm matches. For some rows the clone size is stated as once, few or many, or as a class when expanded; others skip it.

>TRBD2|15|TRBV6-1|-|TRBJ2-7
TGTGCCAGCAGTGATCGAGCGGGGTCGGCCTACGAGCAGTACTTC
CASSDRAGSAYEQYF
>-|15|TRBV5-6|-|TRBJ1-1
TGTGCCAGCAGCCCCTTGGGGGGGGAAAAAGCGGAAGCTTTCTTT
CASSPLGGEKAEAFF
>TRBD1|15|TRBV25-1|-|TRBJ1-2
TGTGCCAGCAGTGGACAGGGGGCGGCGGACTATGGCTACACCTTC
CASSGQGAADYGYTF
>-|13|TRBV18|-|TRBJ1-1
TGTGCCAGCTCGCCAGGAGAGGACACTGAAGCTTTCTTT
CASSPGEDTEAFF
>-|15|TRBV9|once|TRBJ1-3
TGTGCCAGCAGCGCACAACTAATCTCTGGAAACACCATATATTTT
CASSAQLISGNTIYF
>-|13|TRBV6-5|-|TRBJ1-1
TGTGCCAGCAGTCGAGAGTTGAACACTGAAGCTTTCTTT
CASSRELNTEAFF
>-|14|TRBV6-5|-|TRBJ1-4
TGTGCCAGCAGTCTCGGGGGAACTAATGAAAAACTGTTTTTT
CASSLGGTNEKLFF
>-|15|TRBV29-1|few|TRBJ1-1
TGCAGCGCCGCCTACGGTTGGCAGGGGAACACTGAAGCTTTCTTT
CSAAYGWQGNTEAFF
>TRBD2|15|TRBV12-5|-|TRBJ2-3
TGTGCTAGTGGGCTAGCGGGGGTTGGGGCAGATACGCAGTATTTT
CASGLAGVGADTQYF
>-|16|TRBV10-3|once|TRBJ1-5
TGTGCCATCAGTGAGTCTAGCCCCGGGGGGAAGCAGCCCCAGCATTTT
CAISESSPGGKQPQHF
>TRBD1|14|TRBV5-1|-|TRBJ1-6
TGCGCCAGCAGCGCGGGACAGGGGAATCGGGCCCTCCACTTT
CASSAGQGNRALHF
>-|14|TRBV28|-|TRBJ2-2
TGTGCCAGCAGCCACCCCCACACAGCCGGGGAGCTGTTTTTT
CASSHPHTAGELFF
>TRBD1|15|TRBV6-6|-|TRBJ2-5
TGTGCCAGCAGTTACCAGTGGACAGGGAAAGAGACCCAGTACTTC
CASSYQWTGKETQYF
>-|14|TRBV11-2|-|TRBJ2-2
TGTGCCAGCACCCCACAGGGGAACACCGGGGAGCTGTTTTTT
CASTPQGNTGELFF
>-|14|TRBV11-3|-|TRBJ1-1
TGTGCCAGCAGCTTATCGGTGAGGGACACTGAAGCTTTCTTT
CASSLSVRDTEAFF
>TRBD2|17|TRBV7-7|-|TRBJ2-5
TGTGCCAGCAGCTCTTTGGGGTCTAGCGGGGGGTTTCAGACCCAGTACTTC
CASSSLGSSGGFQTQYF
>-|14|TRBV19|once|TRBJ2-7
TGTGCCAGTAGTATACCGGGATATACCTACGAGCAGTACTTC
CASSIPGYTYEQYF
>-|13|TRBV2|few|TRBJ2-7
TGTGCCAGCAGCGCCGCCACCAGGGCCTGGGAGTACTTC
CASSAATRAWEYF
>TRBD1|11|TRBV14|once|TRBJ2-1
TGTGCCGTACAGGGGGCTGATGAGCAGTTCTTC
CAVQGADEQFF
>TRBD2|16|TRBV5-1|-|TRBJ2-3
TGCGCCAGCAGCTTGATTAGCGGGAGTACTGCAGATACGCAGTATTTT
CASSLISGSTADTQYF
>TRBD2|17|TRBV7-9|-|TRBJ2-7
TGTGCCAGCAGCCAGGACTATACTAGCGGGGTCTCCTACGAGCAGTACTTC
CASSQDYTSGVSYEQYF
>TRBD1|16|TRBV7-9|-|TRBJ1-3
TGTGCCAGCAGGGGGACGGGACAGGGGAGCCGTAACACCATATATTTT
CASRGTGQGSRNTIYF
>-|16|TRBV13|-|TRBJ2-1
TGTGCCAGCAGCTCCCATGTCGGAGCTTTGGGCAATGAGCAGTTCTTC
CASSSHVGALGNEQFF
>-|16|TRBV30|few|TRBJ1-6
TGTGCCTGGAGTGTACCCACCTATCCCTATAATTCACCCCTCCACTTT
CAWSVPTYPYNSPLHF
>-|15|TRBV5-8|-|TRBJ2-3
TGTGCCAGCAGCGATGGGCGGGGCGGCACAGATACGCAGTATTTT
CASSDGRGGTDTQYF
>-|15|TRBV9|-|TRBJ2-5
TGTGCCAGCAGCGTAGGAGACCCTGGAGGTGAGACCCAGTACTTC
CASSVGDPGGETQYF
>TRBD1|15|TRBV11-2|-|TRBJ1-4
TGTGCCAGCAGCGCACAGGGGGCTGCTAATGAAAAACTGTTTTTT
CASSAQGAANEKLFF
>-|14|TRBV6-4|-|TRBJ2-3
TGTGCCAGCAGTGTTGGCTCCCACACAGATACGCAGTATTTT
CASSVGSHTDTQYF
>TRBD1|14|TRBV13|-|TRBJ1-6
TGTGCCAGCAGCCTCGACAGGGCTAATTCACCCCTCCACTTT
CASSLDRANSPLHF
>TRBD1|15|TRBV6-1|-|TRBJ1-5
TGTGCCAGCAGTGAAAGGGGGCCTGGCAATCAGCCCCAGCATTTT
CASSERGPGNQPQHF
>-|16|TRBV4-1|-|TRBJ1-5
TGCGCCAGCAGCCAAGACGGGGGGATCGGCAATCAGCCCCAGCATTTT
CASSQDGGIGNQPQHF
>-|14|TRBV4-2|-|TRBJ1-2
TGTGCCAGCAGCCAAGTCGAGGTGCCCTGGGGCTACACCTTC
CASSQVEVPWGYTF
>TRBD1|16|TRBV19|once|TRBJ2-2
TGTGCCAGTAGTATAGGATGGGACAGAAGACCCGGGGAGCTGTTTTTT
CASSIGWDRRPGELFF
>-|14|TRBV23-1|-|TRBJ1-2
TGCGCCAGCAGTCAAAAGGGCAGGGGCCAAGGCTACACCTTC
CASSQKGRGQGYTF
>TRBD1|17|TRBV5-5|-|TRBJ2-4
TGTGCCAGCAGCACCGGGACAGGGAAATTGGCCAAAAACATTCAGTACTTC
CASSTGTGKLAKNIQYF
>TRBD2|16|TRBV4-1|-|TRBJ2-5
TGCGCCAGCGGCCACGGGACTAGCGGGAGCGTGGAGACCCAGTACTTC
CASGHGTSGSVETQYF
>TRBD2|15|TRBV9|-|TRBJ2-7
TGTGCCAGCAGCGTAGATCGGGAGGCACCCTACGAGCAGTACTTC
CASSVDREAPYEQYF
>TRBD1|13|TRBV6-6|-|TRBJ2-7
TGTGCCAGCAGACAGGGGCAGAACTACGAGCAGTACTTC
CASRQGQNYEQYF
>-|14|TRBV7-2|-|TRBJ1-5
TGTGCCAGCAGCTTTAGCCTCGGTCCCCAGCCCCAGCATTTT
CASSFSLGPQPQHF
>TRBD1|13|TRBV7-9|once|TRBJ2-3
TGTGCCAGCAGCCCAAGGGGGCCAGATACGCAGTATTTT
CASSPRGPDTQYF
>TRBD2|16|TRBV7-2|-|TRBJ2-1
TGTGCCAGCAGCCTCTCGGCTAGCGGGGGGAAAAATGAGCAGTTCTTC
CASSLSASGGKNEQFF
>TRBD1|12|TRBV2|-|TRBJ2-1
TGTGCCAGCGACAGGGGGGAGAATGAGCAGTTCTTC
CASDRGENEQFF
>TRBD1|15|TRBV19|-|TRBJ2-7
TGTGCCAGTAACCCGGGCGGACAGGGATATTACGAGCAGTACTTC
CASNPGGQGYYEQYF
>-|13|TRBV11-1|-|TRBJ2-7
TGTGCCAGCAGCCGAGAAGTTTTACGCGAGCAGTACTTC
CASSREVLREQYF
>-|14|TRBV5-1|-|TRBJ1-3
TGCGCCAGCAGCTTTGACAGGAGTAAAAACACCATATATTTT
CASSFDRSKNTIYF
>-|19|TRBV5-1|-|TRBJ1-1
TGCGCCAGCAGCCCGAAGGCGGAGGGGTACAACAAAAGGAACACTGAAGCTTTCTTT
CASSPKAEGYNKRNTEAFF
>TRBD2|14|TRBV10-2|-|TRBJ2-7
TGCGCCAGCGGGGGACTAGCGGGAGTCTGGGAGCAGTACTTC
CASGGLAGVWEQYF
>TRBD1|15|TRBV5-6|-|TRBJ2-2
TGTGCCAGCAGCTCTGCGACAGGGGGATGGGGGGAGCTGTTTTTT
CASSSATGGWGELFF
>TRBD2|16|TRBV7-8|-|TRBJ2-7
TGTGCCAGCAGCACAACTAAAGCGGGAGGGCCTGGCGAGCAGTACTTC
CASSTTKAGGPGEQYF
>-|12|TRBV27|-|TRBJ1-6
TGTGCCAGCGGGCTGACAAATTCACCCCTCCACTTT
CASGLTNSPLHF
>-|15|TRBV21-1|-|TRBJ1-5
TGTGCCAGCAGCTCACGTGGACAGGGTGGGCAGCCCCAGCATTTT
CASSSRGQGGQPQHF